These 10 T cell receptor beta chains share one sample of origin, sequenced in a study of T-cell memory formation after mild COVID-19. TCRdb fed the 5' RACE reads into MiXCR, producing one record per CDR3 protein. Of some 100,000 distinct CDR3 sequences in the sample, around 10% were seen once. Material: PBMCs or a T cell subset sorted from them (not recorded which). Receptors were obtained from a man between 18 and 29 years old who had mild COVID-19 (a few samples of this study predate the infection). Cell type and time point are not known.

This clonotype was recorded many times. This chain connects TRBV7-9 to TRBJ2-7, with D possibly matching TRBD2 (7 bases). Germline V gene data show CDR1 as SEHNR and CDR2 as FQNEAQ (reference sequence). The V and J ends lost 1 base and 3 bases respectively, with 16 bases between them. The CDR3 spans 16 residues. The CDR3 bases are TGTGCCAGCAGCTTAGTTTCCAGGGAGGGACACTACGAGCAGTACGTC. As protein: CASSLVSREGHYEQYV.

This sequence joins TRBV7-9 and TRBJ2-7, with 7 nucleotides matching TRBD1. CDR1 and CDR2 from the germline V gene are SEHNR and FQNEAQ (reference sequence). CDR3 length: 16 residues. The V segment lost 6 bases and the J segment 0 bases; nucleotides outside the gene matches: 11. The CDR3 bases are TGTGCCAGCAGTCCACCCCCGGGACAGAGCTCCTACGAGCAGTACTTC. Translated: CASSPPPGQSSYEQYF.

This clonotype came up a few times. The chain employs TRBV7-9 and TRBJ2-3; D tentatively reads TRBD1 or TRBD2 (5 bases each). The CDR3 sequence is 16 residues long. The germline V gene has CDR1 SEHNR and CDR2 FQNEAQ (reference sequence). Trimming pared 1 base from V and 7 bases from J, leaving 18 bases between. The CDR3 region has the DNA TGTGCCAGCAGCTTAGGCCGGGGCGGCCTGGGAAATACGCAGTATTTT. Protein product: CASSLGRGGLGNTQYF.

This clonotype was counted a few times. The rearrangement links TRBV2 to TRBJ2-1; D gene unclear. Per the germline V gene, CDR1 is SNHLY and CDR2 is FYNNEI. The CDR3 spans 11 residues. V lost 8 bases to trimming and J lost 5 bases, with 7 bases between them. In nucleotides, the CDR3 is TGTGCCAGCGTTCGCGACAATGAGCAGTTCTTC. As protein: CASVRDNEQFF.

The J gene is TRBJ2-3, the V gene TRBV29-1; TRBD1 matches at 7 bases. Looked up from germline, CDR1 is SQVTM and CDR2 is ANQGSEA. V dropped 4 bases and J dropped 1; count of bases not matched to a gene: 8. This CDR3 region has 15 residues. CDR3 sequence (DNA): TGCAGCGTTGGATCCGGGACAGACGGCACAGATACGCAGTATTTT. It is translated as CSVGSGTDGTDTQYF.

This clonotype was observed a few times. The CDR3 spells CASSQEGQGGDTQYF. DNA for the CDR3: TGCGCCAGCAGCCAAGAAGGACAGGGAGGAGATACGCAGTATTTT. The V and J genes are TRBV4-3 and TRBJ2-3; TRBD1 matches at 8 bases. V dropped 0 bases and J dropped 5; count of bases not matched to a gene: 4. Germline lookup yields CDR1 LGHNA and CDR2 YSLEER. The CDR3 covers 15 residues.

The J gene is TRBJ1-4, the V gene TRBV28; the match to TRBD1 covers 10 bases. Germline CDR1 reads MDHEN; CDR2 reads SYDVKM. The CDR3 length is 16 residues. J lost 7 bases, V lost 4 bases, and 9 bases had no gene match. The CDR3 here is CASSWDRGFTREKLFF. CDR3 DNA sequence: TGTGCCAGCAGTTGGGACAGGGGATTTACGCGTGAAAAACTGTTTTTT.

The genes are TRBV12-3 or TRBV12-4 and TRBJ1-4; TRBD1 agrees at 10 bases. This CDR3 contains 14 residues. V trimming: 6 bases; J trimming: 8 bases; junction bases outside the gene matches: 6. DNA for the CDR3: TGTGCCAGCAGGTGGGGACAGGGGAACGAAAAACTGTTTTTT. Amino acids: CASRWGQGNEKLFF.

V and J are TRBV7-2 and TRBJ2-2; the D gene is possibly TRBD2 (6 bases). This CDR3 is 16 amino acids long. V lost 3 bases and J 0 bases, leaving 11 bases between the germline ends. The V gene's germline CDR1 is SGHTA and CDR2 FQGNSA. CDR3 region: CASSFPPGANTGELFF. The CDR3 coding sequence is TGTGCCAGCAGCTTCCCCCCGGGAGCGAACACCGGGGAGCTGTTTTTT.

This rearrangement joins TRBV7-3 to TRBJ1-1, with D maybe TRBD1 (6 bases). CDR3 size: 14 residues. The germline gives CDR1 SGHTA, CDR2 FQGTGA. V was pared by 5 bases and J by 3 bases, with 13 bases between. CDR3 nucleotides: TGTGCCAGCAGCCATGGGGGGGGGCACACTGAAGCTTTCTTT. Its translation: CASSHGGGHTEAFF.